The rows below give T cell receptor beta chains drawn from one sample of a study of cytomegalovirus exposure and HLA in healthy donors. Method: immunoSEQ multiplex PCR; TCRdb's copy keeps in-frame clones and lacks some. This table has 80,000 to 95,000 clones, 80% to 95% appearing once. The sequenced sample consisted of PBMCs. Source of these receptors: a woman aged 25 to 39 in good health and CMV-seropositive. CDR3s include the opening cysteine and the closing phenylalanine or tryptophan. Each record gives: J gene, V gene, D gene, CDR3 protein, CDR3 DNA. The D gene is left open where the match is weak.

TRBJ2-7 TRBV28 TRBD1 CASSSSDRVLYEQYF TGTGCCAGCAGTTCGTCAGACAGGGTGCTTTACGAGCAGTACTTC
TRBJ1-2 TRBV18 TRBD1 CASSQLDRATYGYTF TGTGCCAGCTCACAATTGGACAGGGCGACCTATGGCTACACCTTC
TRBJ1-2 TRBV12-5 NA CASGLATGSYGYTF TGTGCTAGTGGTTTGGCCACGGGGAGCTATGGCTACACCTTC
TRBJ1-1 TRBV28 NA CASSSEDTEAFF TGTGCCAGCAGTTCCGAGGACACTGAAGCTTTCTTT
TRBJ2-7 TRBV27 TRBD1 CASSNLRTGGYEQYF TGTGCCAGCAGTAATCTCCGGACAGGGGGCTACGAGCAGTACTTC
TRBJ1-2 TRBV5-5 NA CASSLELVVSYGYTF TGTGCCAGCAGCTTGGAGCTGGTTGTGAGCTATGGCTACACCTTC
TRBJ2-7 TRBV4-3 TRBD2 CASSPSLAGWYEQYF TGCGCCAGCAGCCCCTCTCTAGCGGGATGGTACGAGCAGTACTTC
TRBJ2-2 TRBV6-1 TRBD2 CASSPLAGGTGELFF TGTGCCAGCAGTCCACTAGCGGGAGGGACCGGGGAGCTGTTTTTT
TRBJ1-4 TRBV5-1 NA CASSLAQKSNEKLFF TGCGCCAGCAGCTTGGCGCAGAAAAGTAATGAAAAACTGTTTTTT
TRBJ1-2 TRBV5-6 NA CASSLDQTNYGYTF TGTGCCAGCAGCTTGGACCAGACTAACTATGGCTACACCTTC
TRBJ2-1 TRBV7-9 TRBD2 CASSRFGSGRGNEQFF TGTGCCAGCAGCCGCTTCGGTAGCGGGAGGGGCAATGAGCAGTTCTTC
TRBJ2-2 TRBV19 TRBD2 CASSTRLAPNTGELFF TGTGCCAGTAGTACAAGACTAGCACCAAACACCGGGGAGCTGTTTTTT
TRBJ2-7 TRBV4-1 NA CASSLNRRDHGSYEQYF TGCGCCAGCAGCCTAAATAGGCGGGACCATGGCTCCTACGAGCAGTACTTC
TRBJ2-7 TRBV7-2 NA CASSLNQGLDEQYF TGTGCCAGCAGCCTGAATCAGGGTCTCGACGAGCAGTACTTC
TRBJ2-2 TRBV9 TRBD2 CASSALAGAYTGELFF TGTGCCAGCAGCGCTCTAGCGGGAGCCTACACCGGGGAGCTGTTTTTT
TRBJ1-3 TRBV15 NA CATSPGTFGNTIYF TGTGCCACCAGCCCCGGGACATTTGGAAACACCATATATTTT
TRBJ2-5 TRBV7-9 TRBD2 CASSFAGGQETQYF TGTGCCAGCAGCTTTGCGGGAGGGCAAGAGACCCAGTACTTC
TRBJ2-4 TRBV28 TRBD2 CASSIRLAGKNIQYF TGTGCCAGCAGTATTAGACTAGCGGGAAAAAACATTCAGTACTTC
TRBJ2-3 TRBV9 TRBD1 CASSVAETGFIDTQYF TGTGCCAGCAGCGTAGCTGAGACAGGGTTTATTGATACGCAGTATTTT
TRBJ2-1 TRBV7-2 TRBD2 CASSSPGLAGVNEQFF TGTGCCAGCAGCTCCCCGGGACTAGCGGGAGTTAATGAGCAGTTCTTC
TRBJ1-4 TRBV11-2 NA CASSSRQAVSGKLFF TGTGCCAGCAGCTCCCGACAGGCGGTATCCGGAAAACTGTTTTTT
TRBJ2-3 TRBV4-3 TRBD2 CASSQVQGLYTDTQYF TGCGCCAGCAGCCAAGTCCAGGGACTATACACAGATACGCAGTATTTT
TRBJ2-1 TRBV10-3 TRBD2 CATTSGSYNEQFF TGTGCCACTACTAGCGGGAGCTACAATGAGCAGTTCTTC
TRBJ1-1 TRBV5-1 NA CASSLDSRGARIEAFF TGCGCCAGCAGCTTGGATTCACGGGGGGCGCGAATTGAAGCTTTCTTT
TRBJ2-3 TRBV6-4 NA CASSQGSSTQYF TGTGCCAGCAGTCAAGGGAGTAGTACGCAGTATTTT
TRBJ2-1 TRBV27 NA CASSLSPDIPNEQFF TGTGCCAGCAGTTTATCCCCAGATATCCCCAATGAGCAGTTCTTC
TRBJ2-5 TRBV7-2 NA CASSLARETQYF TGTGCCAGCAGCTTAGCGAGGGAGACCCAGTACTTC
TRBJ2-5 TRBV30 TRBD1 CAWSRTGTETQYF TGTGCCTGGAGCCGGACAGGTACAGAGACCCAGTACTTC
TRBJ2-6 TRBV5-1 TRBD1 CASSSPPGQGITGANVLTF TGCGCCAGCAGCTCACCTCCGGGACAGGGAATAACAGGGGCCAACGTCCTGACTTTC